One and the same sample provided the 18 T cell receptor beta chains below, sequenced in a study of T-cell memory formation after mild COVID-19. TCRdb analysed the 5' RACE reads with MiXCR anew, one entry per CDR3 protein. The sample yields fewer than 400,000 distinct CDR3 sequences, under 15% seen once. Sequenced: PBMCs or a T cell subset sorted from them (not recorded which). The receptors were sampled from a young man who had mild COVID-19 (a few samples of this study predate the infection). Cell type and time point are not known.

The chain employs TRBV6-5 and TRBJ1-2; D may be TRBD1 (6 bases). Trimming removed 5 bases from V and 5 bases from J, with 18 bases in between. CDR1 is MNHEY and CDR2 is SVGAGI in the germline V gene. This CDR3 contains 15 residues. Written as DNA, the CDR3 is TGTGCCAGCAGTCTCCTGACAGGTGGGAATTATGGCTACACCTTC. This translates into CASSLLTGGNYGYTF.

This clonotype occurred a few times. This chain joins TRBV6-5 and TRBJ2-7; D is unresolved. The CDR3 extends over 14 amino acids. Trimming left V 9 bases short and J 3 bases short, with 18 bases between. Per germline, CDR1 MNHEY and CDR2 SVGAGI. This CDR3 is CARRAALLLYEQYF. DNA for the CDR3: TGTGCCAGACGGGCCGCCCTTCTCCTCTACGAGCAGTACTTC.

The chain recombines TRBV6-6 with TRBJ2-3; D remains unclear. Germline CDR1 is MNHNY and CDR2 is SVGAGI (reference sequence). Between the trimmed V and J ends, which lost 6 bases and 4 bases, there was a span of 14 bases. The length of the CDR3 is 14 residues. The CDR3 DNA follows: TGTGCCAGCAGCACATGGGGTGGCGCAGATACGCAGTATTTT. Its translation: CASSTWGGADTQYF.

The CDR3 sequence: CTIPRGLYTGTEAFF. Here the CDR3 DNA reads TGCACCATCCCCAGGGGGCTCTATACGGGGACTGAAGCTTTCTTT. The V gene is TRBV20-1, the J gene TRBJ1-1; 8 bases align to TRBD1. This CDR3 contains 15 residues. Germline lookup yields CDR1 DFQATT and CDR2 SNEGSKA (reference sequence).

Here the CDR3 reads CASSPGEGGEQYV. CDR3 nucleotides: TGTGCCAGCTCACCAGGAGAAGGAGGTGAGCAGTACGTC. The V call is TRBV18, the J call TRBJ2-7; possible D gene TRBD2, 5 bases. V lost 2 bases to trimming and J lost 7 bases, with 12 bases between them. Per germline, CDR1 KGHSH and CDR2 LQKENI. The CDR3 has 13 residues.

The V and J genes are TRBV15 and TRBJ1-1, with TRBD1 as a possible D gene (5 bases). V dropped 1 base and J dropped 4 bases, with 10 bases sitting between them. CDR3 length: 14 amino acids. Per the germline V gene, CDR1 is LNHNV and CDR2 is YYDKDF (reference sequence). In DNA form, the CDR3 reads TGTGCCACCAGCAGAGGGACATTGGGCACTGAAGCTTTCTTT. Amino acid sequence: CATSRGTLGTEAFF.

CDR3 sequence (DNA): TGTGCCAGCAGCGCCACAGGAGAGACCCAGTACTTC. Its protein product is CASSATGETQYF. This chain joins TRBV9 and TRBJ2-5; D may be TRBD1 (5 bases). Germline CDR1 reads SGDLS; CDR2 reads YYNGEE. Trimming took 3 bases from V and 4 from J, leaving 7 bases between them. The CDR3 has 12 residues.

This clonotype has just a few counts. The J gene is TRBJ1-2, the V gene TRBV12-3 or TRBV12-4; tentatively, D is TRBD1 (5 bases). V lost 3 bases to trimming and J lost 4 bases, with 24 bases between them. This CDR3 comprises 18 residues. The CDR3 DNA sequence: TGTGCCAGCAGTTTTAGGACGGACATGAACCGGGGGGGCTATGGCTACACCTTC. Protein sequence: CASSFRTDMNRGGYGYTF.

This clonotype appeared a few times. The chain combines TRBV5-5 with TRBJ2-5; possibly TRBD1 for D (6 bases). Germline loops: CDR1 SGHKS, CDR2 YYEKEE (reference sequence). The CDR3 is made up of 14 amino acids. The V gene lost 4 bases and the J gene lost 4 bases, with 14 bases spanning the gap. In nucleotides, the CDR3 is TGTGCCAGCAGCGGCCAGGGGATGGGAGAGACCCAGTACTTC. Translated, it gives CASSGQGMGETQYF. Together with reference TRBV5-5 and TRBJ2-5, the CDR3 gives the full variable domain: DAGVTQSPTHLIKTRGQQVTLRCSPISGHKSVSWYQQVLGQGPQFIFQYYEKEERGRGNFPDRFSARQFPNYSSELNVNALLLGDSALYLCASSGQGMGETQYFGPGTRLLVL.

This clonotype was picked up many times. The CDR3 bases are TGTGCCAGCAGCGCAGGTCTCCTCGGCAGGGGGCAAACAGATACGCAGTATTTT. Translating it yields CASSAGLLGRGQTDTQYF. The J gene is TRBJ2-3, the V gene TRBV9; 8 positions agree with TRBD1. Germline V gene data show CDR1 as SGDLS and CDR2 as YYNGEE. Trimming removed 3 bases from V and 3 bases from J; junction bases left unmatched: 15. The CDR3 runs 18 residues.

The J gene is TRBJ1-1, the V gene TRBV25-1, with TRBD1 matching over 9 bases. Germline CDR1 MGHDK, CDR2 SYGVNS. V lost 3 bases to trimming and J lost 5 bases; unmatched junction nucleotides: 7. The CDR3 extends over 15 amino acids. CDR3 in amino acids: CASSDSRTGATEAFF. The CDR3 coding sequence is TGTGCCAGCAGTGACTCAAGGACAGGGGCGACTGAAGCTTTCTTT. Using reference TRBV25-1 and TRBJ1-1 for the parts outside the CDR3, the full variable domain is EADIYQTPRYLVIGTGKKITLECSQTMGHDKMYWYQQDPGMELHLIHYSYGVNSTEKGDLSSESTVSRIRTEHFPLTLESARPSHTSQYLCASSDSRTGATEAFFGQGTRLTVV.

In this sample, this clonotype turned up a few times. The chain combines TRBV20-1 with TRBJ1-5; TRBD1 aligns across 8 bases. This CDR3 region has 13 residues. With V trimmed by 5 bases and J by 3 bases, 3 bases remained unmatched. Germline V CDR1 and CDR2: DFQATT, SNEGSKA (reference sequence). The CDR3 loop is CSALDRDNQPQHF. In DNA form, the CDR3 reads TGCAGTGCTCTGGACAGGGACAATCAGCCCCAGCATTTT.

The chain carries TRBV5-1 and TRBJ2-7, with D possibly TRBD1 on 5 matching bases. The CDR3 runs 14 residues. Germline values: CDR1 SGHRS, CDR2 YFSETQ. V was trimmed by 1 base and J by 7 bases, leaving 15 bases between them. CDR3 sequence: CASSLLGQDREQYF. In DNA, the CDR3 is TGCGCCAGCAGCTTGCTGGGGCAGGATCGGGAGCAGTACTTC.

This chain connects TRBV7-6 to TRBJ2-1, with 8 nucleotides matching TRBD1. The J segment lost 6 bases and the V segment lost 4 bases, leaving 11 bases of the junction unmatched. This CDR3 is built from 16 residues. Per germline, CDR1 SGHVS and CDR2 FNYEAQ. CDR3 protein: CASSSPGQGKGNEQFF. The CDR3 DNA follows: TGTGCCAGCAGCTCGCCTGGACAGGGAAAGGGCAATGAGCAGTTCTTC. The whole variable domain, filled in from reference TRBV7-6 and TRBJ2-1, reads GAGVSQSPRYKVTKRGQDVALRCDPISGHVSLYWYRQALGQGPEFLTYFNYEAQQDKSGLPNDRFSAERPEGSISTLTIQRTEQRDSAMYRCASSSPGQGKGNEQFFGPGTRLTVL.

This chain joins TRBV5-4 and TRBJ2-3; 9 positions agree with TRBD2. Germline CDR1 and CDR2: SGHNT and YYREEE (reference sequence). The V gene end was trimmed by 4 bases and the J gene end by 4 bases; junction bases not matched to a gene: 4. This CDR3 is built from 14 residues. CDR3 protein: CASSKAGGADTQYF. The CDR3 DNA follows: TGTGCCAGCAGCAAAGCGGGGGGCGCAGATACGCAGTATTTT. The entire variable domain, with the rest obtained from reference TRBV5-4 and TRBJ2-3, is as follows: ETGVTQSPTHLIKTRGQQVTLRCSSQSGHNTVSWYQQALGQGPQFIFQYYREEENGRGNFPPRFSGLQFPNYSSELNVNALELDDSALYLCASSKAGGADTQYFGPGTRLTVL.

The rearrangement uses TRBV3-1 and TRBJ2-2; D could derive from TRBD1 or TRBD2 (5 bases each). CDR1 and CDR2 from the germline V gene are LGHDT and YNNKEL (reference sequence). V was shortened by 4 bases and J by 5 bases, with 17 bases between the two germline ends. The CDR3 spans 16 residues. The CDR3 coding sequence is TGTGCCAGCAGCCTCCAGGACGGGTGGGGGACCGGGGAGCTGTTTTTT. Residues: CASSLQDGWGTGELFF.

The chain recombines TRBV5-1 with TRBJ2-1, with 9 positions matching TRBD1. Germline CDR1 is SGHRS and CDR2 is YFSETQ. There are 14 residues in the CDR3. J gave up 8 bases and V 0 bases, and 3 bases lay outside the gene matches. CDR3 coding DNA: TGCGCCAGCAGCTTGGTTTGGACAGGGGATGAGCAGTTCTTC. Residues: CASSLVWTGDEQFF.

This clonotype has more than one count but fewer than ten. CDR3 coding DNA: TGCAGCGAACGGGGTGACGTGGACTTTACTAATCGGAATGAGCAGTTCTTC. Translated, it gives CSERGDVDFTNRNEQFF. This rearrangement joins TRBV29-1 to TRBJ2-1, with TRBD2 as a possible D gene (5 bases). The CDR3 totals 17 residues. Per the germline V gene, CDR1 is SQVTM and CDR2 is ANQGSEA. V shed 7 bases and J shed 7 bases, with 29 bases lying between them.